The table lists the clone carrying this T cell receptor beta chain with a count of one. Different DNA sequences within this sample yield the same CDR3. These data belong to a study of cytomegalovirus exposure and HLA in healthy donors. From germline, CDR1 is MNHEY and CDR2 SMNVEV (reference sequence). The V end lost 2 bases, the J end lost 1 base, and 9 bases lay between the germline ends. CDR3 length equals 15 residues. Method: immunoSEQ multiplex PCR; TCRdb's copy keeps in-frame clones and lacks some. Among tens of thousands of clones listed, approximately 91% were seen once. The J gene is TRBJ1-5, the V gene TRBV27; TRBD1 is a possible D gene (6 bases). Sequenced: PBMCs. The clonotype originates from a young man in good health and CMV-seronegative. The CDR3 protein is CASSLGGGSNQPQHF. CDR3 coding DNA: TGTGCCAGCAGTTTAGGGGGGGGCAGCAATCAGCCCCAGCATTTT.